These T cell receptor beta chains were read from a single sample in a study of human thymus T cells. Only in-frame clones appear in the TCRdb table, and some are missing; sequencing was by immunoSEQ multiplex PCR. The repertoire consists of some 44,000 clones, with more than 85% occurring once and the leading ten covering 0.15% to 0.2%. The sample was blood. Receptors originate from a girl in the first two years of life with a congenital heart defect but otherwise immunologically healthy. Each CDR3 is given with its conserved first and last residue. D genes are given only for firm matches. Clone size is given for some rows only: seen once, a few or many times, or a class if the clone is expanded.

>TRBV10-2|.|TRBJ2-7|.
CASSEGAPYEQYF
TGCGCCAGCAGTGAGGGGGCCCCTTACGAGCAGTACTTC
>TRBV7-9|.|TRBJ2-1|.
CASSPPSGGHYNEQFF
TGTGCCAGCAGCCCACCTTCCGGGGGCCATTACAATGAGCAGTTCTTC
>TRBV5-4|.|TRBJ2-7|.
CASSLGLGSYEQYF
TGTGCCAGCAGCCTTGGGCTGGGGTCCTACGAGCAGTACTTC
>TRBV5-5|.|TRBJ2-7|.
CASSSPSPYEQYF
TGTGCCAGCAGCTCCCCTAGTCCCTACGAGCAGTACTTC
>TRBV5-1|.|TRBJ2-1|TRBD2
CASSYLAGDGNEQFF
TGCGCCAGCAGCTACCTAGCGGGAGACGGCAATGAGCAGTTCTTC
>TRBV28|once|TRBJ1-4|.
CASSFFRGQTNEKLFF
TGTGCCAGCAGTTTCTTTAGGGGCCAGACTAATGAAAAACTGTTTTTT
>TRBV7-6|.|TRBJ2-3|.
CASSLEPDTQYF
TGTGCCAGCAGCTTAGAACCAGATACGCAGTATTTT
>TRBV7-9|.|TRBJ2-1|.
CASSPSGYPSYNEQFF
TGTGCCAGCAGCCCGAGCGGGTACCCCTCCTACAATGAGCAGTTCTTC
>TRBV19|.|TRBJ2-7|.
CASSSSYSYEQYF
TGTGCCAGTAGTTCCTCCTACTCCTACGAGCAGTACTTC
>TRBV5-4|once|TRBJ2-5|.
CASSRDFSGETQYF
TGTGCCAGCAGCCGGGACTTCAGCGGGGAGACCCAGTACTTC
>TRBV6-1|.|TRBJ2-7|.
CASSSGNSYEQYF
TGTGCCAGCAGTTCCGGGAACTCCTACGAGCAGTACTTC
>TRBV19|.|TRBJ1-4|.
CASKFAAANEKLFF
TGTGCCAGTAAATTTGCGGCGGCTAATGAAAAACTGTTTTTT
>TRBV6-5|.|TRBJ2-1|.
CASAELYSYNEQFF
TGTGCCAGCGCTGAATTATACTCCTACAATGAGCAGTTCTTC
>TRBV7-2|.|TRBJ2-1|TRBD1
CASSQGDAFREGYRREQFF
TGTGCCAGCAGCCAGGGGGATGCTTTCAGGGAAGGATATAGGCGGGAGCAGTTCTTC
>TRBV11-2|.|TRBJ2-7|.
CASTLNGYEQYF
TGTGCCAGCACCCTAAATGGCTACGAGCAGTACTTC
>TRBV6-4|.|TRBJ2-5|.
CASSDSGGGRAKETQYF
TGTGCCAGCAGTGACTCGGGGGGCGGGAGAGCTAAAGAGACCCAGTACTTC
>TRBV9|once|TRBJ2-5|TRBD2
CASTRAGGPGETQYF
TGTGCCAGCACCAGAGCGGGAGGGCCGGGAGAGACCCAGTACTTC
>TRBV7-9|.|TRBJ2-3|.
CASSLGGWRADTQYF
TGTGCCAGCAGCTTAGGGGGGTGGCGTGCAGATACGCAGTATTTT
>TRBV29-1|.|TRBJ2-3|.
CSANRETDTQYF
TGCAGCGCAAACAGAGAGACAGATACGCAGTATTTT
>TRBV7-2|.|TRBJ2-7|.
CASVGRAYEQYF
TGTGCCAGCGTCGGCAGGGCCTACGAGCAGTACTTC
>TRBV7-8|.|TRBJ2-7|.
CASSLAGTAYEQYF
TGTGCCAGCAGCTTAGCGGGGACCGCCTACGAGCAGTACTTC
>TRBV27|.|TRBJ1-5|.
CASRDGGNQPQHF
TGTGCCAGCAGGGACGGAGGGAATCAGCCCCAGCATTTT
>TRBV6-5|.|TRBJ2-5|TRBD2
CASSYRKLAGQETQYF
TGTGCCAGCAGTTACAGAAAGCTAGCGGGACAAGAGACCCAGTACTTC